Each of the 4 T cell receptor beta chains below was sequenced from the same sample in a study of response to subunit inactivated influenza vaccine. TCRdb redid the calling of the RT-PCR reads with MiXCR, one entry per CDR3 protein. The table lists about 620,000 distinct CDR3 sequences, about 11% of them singletons. The sample also formed part of further work on T cells expressing NK-cell markers. As reported in that work: Libraries used 5'RACE template switching adding universal primer site and UMIs.

Sequences were derived from PBMCs from blood, sampled on the day of vaccination. The source of these receptors is a man aged 50 to 59 who received an inactivated influenza vaccine.

This clonotype was seen only a few times. The chain has TRBV20-1 and TRBJ2-2; either TRBD1 or TRBD2 may supply D (5 bases each). The CDR3 covers 14 residues. Trimming removed 3 bases from V and 5 bases from J, with 13 bases in between. Germline CDR1 reads DFQATT; CDR2 reads SNEGSKA (reference sequence). CDR3 loop: CSARGPSSTGELFF. The CDR3 region has the DNA TGCAGTGCTAGGGGACCGTCAAGTACCGGGGAGCTGTTTTTT.

The genes are TRBV29-1 and TRBJ2-2, with 7 bases matching TRBD2. The V and J ends lost 2 bases and 4 bases, in that order; junction bases with no gene match: 10. The CDR3 sequence is 16 residues long. Germline V gives CDR1 SQVTM, CDR2 ANQGSEA. The CDR3 DNA reads as TGCAGCGTTGAAAGTAGTTCTAGCGGCGGCACCGGGGAGCTGTTTTTT. This codes for CSVESSSSGGTGELFF.

The chain combines TRBV5-1 with TRBJ2-5; 10 bases agree with TRBD2. The junction had 12 bases not matched to a gene; V was cut back by 8 bases and J by 5 bases. The CDR3 runs 15 residues. In germline, CDR1 is SGHRS, CDR2 YFSETQ. The DNA for the CDR3 is TGCGCCAGTAGTAGCGGGAGGTCTCGGGGTGAGACCCAGTACTTC. Translating gives CASSSGRSRGETQYF. Looking up the rest from reference TRBV5-1 and TRBJ2-5 gives the full variable domain: KAGVTQTPRYLIKTRGQQVTLSCSPISGHRSVSWYQQTPGQGLQFLFEYFSETQRNKGNFPGRFSGRQFSNSRSEMNVSTLELGDSALYLCASSSGRSRGETQYFGPGTRLLVL.

The chain couples TRBV11-2 to TRBJ2-7; 14 bases are a match to TRBD2. From germline, CDR1 is SGHAT and CDR2 FQNNGV. The CDR3 is made up of 17 amino acids. The trim removed 8 bases at V and 4 bases at J, leaving 13 bases unmatched. CDR3 coding DNA: TGTGCCAGCCAAGGGACTAGCGGGAGCAATGGGTTTTACGAGCAGTACTTC. This translates into CASQGTSGSNGFYEQYF.